Presented here are 8 T cell receptor beta chains from one specimen sequenced in a study of type 1 and type 2 diabetes patients. Amplification started from genomic DNA. The TCR beta CDR3 region was amplified using 30 forward and 13 reverse primers. MiXCR was run by TCRdb on the multiplex PCR reads, yielding one entry per CDR3 protein. The table has about 270,000 distinct CDR3 sequences, roughly 50% seen once; the top ten hold approximately 13%. Sequencing was done on a sample of peripheral blood mononuclear cells (PBMCs). The receptor source for this set is a man aged 18 to 29 with type 2 diabetes.

This clonotype has only a few counts. This chain connects TRBV19 to TRBJ1-2; D call uncertain. Germline V lookup: CDR1 LNHDA, CDR2 SQIVND (reference sequence). The CDR3 runs 12 residues. V was cut by 3 bases and J by 4 bases, with 6 bases left in between. This CDR3 is CASSIPVYGYTF. The CDR3 DNA is TGTGCCAGTAGTATCCCCGTCTATGGCTACACCTTC.

The V and J genes are TRBV9 and TRBJ1-1, with TRBD1 matching over 8 bases. The CDR3 spans 15 residues. The V gene end was trimmed by 2 bases and the J gene end by 1 base; junction bases not matched to a gene: 4. Germline values: CDR1 SGDLS, CDR2 YYNGEE. In nucleotides, the CDR3 is TGTGCCAGCAGCGTGGAGGGACAGGCGAACACTGAAGCTTTCTTT. Its protein is CASSVEGQANTEAFF.

The rearrangement uses TRBV13 and TRBJ1-1; possible D gene TRBD1, 5 bases. Trimming removed 3 bases at V and 5 bases at J, with 25 bases between. The CDR3 extends over 18 amino acids. Germline assignment: CDR1 PRHDT and CDR2 FYEKMQ (reference sequence). The CDR3 spells CASSFAWTLGGNPTEAFF. The CDR3 region has the DNA TGTGCCAGCAGCTTCGCTTGGACACTCGGGGGGAACCCAACTGAAGCTTTCTTT.

Details on this clonotype: Mismatch with germline at one junction end may stem from a read error. The chain couples TRBV15 to TRBJ2-2; D may be TRBD2 (6 bases). The CDR3 loop spans 15 amino acids. In germline, CDR1 is LNHNV, CDR2 YYDKDF (reference sequence). In DNA form, the CDR3 reads TGTGCCACCAGCAGGAGGAAAGGGGTGGGCGGGGAGCTGTCTTTT. Translated, it gives CATSRRKGVGGELSF.

A remark on this clonotype: A read error may produce the germline difference seen at one junction end. The CDR3 is CGSESGLNTGELFF. In nucleotides, the CDR3 is TGCGGCAGCGAAAGCGGCCTAAACACCGGGGAGCTGTTTTTT. The chain has TRBV10-1 and TRBJ2-2; a possible D gene is TRBD2 (5 bases). CDR1 is WNHNN and CDR2 is SYGVQD in the germline V gene (reference sequence). The CDR3 length is 14 residues.

About this clonotype: The germline gene is not matched at one end of the junction; a read error may be the cause. The gene calls are TRBV7-2 and TRBJ1-6, with TRBD1 matching over 7 bases. The germline CDR1 and CDR2 sequences are SGHTA and FQGNSA. This CDR3 is built from 16 residues. CDR3 loop: CASSSFHRGVNSPLHF. The CDR3 bases are TGCGCCAGCAGTTCCTTCCACAGGGGCGTCAATTCACCCCTCCACTTT.

This chain uses TRBV27 with TRBJ2-1; maybe TRBD2 (5 bases). V was pared by 6 bases and J by 0 bases, with 15 bases between. Germline V gene data show CDR1 as MNHEY and CDR2 as SMNVEV (reference sequence). The CDR3 has 16 residues. CDR3 sequence: CASRSGGLSSYNEQFF. The DNA for the CDR3 is TGTGCCAGCAGGAGCGGCGGACTTAGCTCCTACAATGAGCAGTTCTTC.

The chain is built from TRBV7-3 and TRBJ1-1, with 8 bases fitting TRBD1. Germline V gene sequence: CDR1 SGHTA, CDR2 FQGTGA. V was pared by 6 bases and J by 4 bases, with 13 bases of the junction left unmatched. This CDR3 contains 16 residues. Here the CDR3 DNA reads TGTGCCAGCAGACCGAACCTAAGGACAGGGTGCACTGAAGCTTTCTTT. Its translation: CASRPNLRTGCTEAFF.